This T cell receptor (beta chain) was retrieved from a study of blood T cell repertoires in COVID-19. Study background: In each case, the material was cDNA or gDNA derived from T cells, B-cell-depleted T cells, or PBMCs.

Source study methods: Scientists estimated how many nucleated cells there were by amplifying reference gene primers. This table comes from immunoSEQ multiplex PCR, and its TCRdb copy is limited to in-frame clones, with some not included. Clone size and the V and J calls come from that table; the DNA yielded D and trimming. Here the sample spans some 250,000 clones, around 83% being singletons. Trimming took 4 bases from V and 9 from J, leaving 7 bases between them. This CDR3 region has 12 residues. Per germline, CDR1 MNHEY and CDR2 SVGAGI. This clonotype originated in a man aged 35 to 55 with active or convalescent COVID-19. The V and J genes are TRBV6-5 and TRBJ1-6; D not resolved. Sequenced: peripheral blood. The CDR3 sequence is CASSSWASPLHF. The CDR3 DNA is TGTGCCAGCAGTTCTTGGGCTTCACCCCTCCACTTT.